The rows below give T cell receptor beta chains drawn from one sample of a study of Ad26.COV2.S vaccination and SARS-CoV-2 variants. Sequencing was performed with immunoSEQ multiplex PCR; in TCRdb, only in-frame clones are kept and a portion is missing. The repertoire holds around 300,000 clones, with roughly 91% as singletons. The sequencing used peripheral blood, collected in a trial of Ad26.COV2.S vaccine versus placebo. These receptor sequences come from a person between 18 and 65 years old who received the Ad26.COV2.S COVID-19 vaccine or a placebo. The conserved cysteine and the conserved F or W are not part of the CDR3 here. A D gene is named only where the DNA matches it firmly. Clone size is stated in some rows and not others, as once, few, many or a class when expanded.

v_call	j_call	clone_size	d_call	cdr3_aa
TRBV9	TRBJ2-7	NA	NA	ASSVGLWESYEQY
TRBV6-4	TRBJ2-1	NA	TRBD2	ASSDSRERSYNEQF
TRBV11-2	TRBJ1-1	NA	NA	ASSVRATTLEAF
TRBV5-1	TRBJ2-2	NA	NA	ASSLTSTVNTGELF
TRBV7-2	TRBJ2-2	NA	NA	ASSFPRGEPNTGELF
TRBV6-5	TRBJ2-2	NA	NA	ASRGRGRTGELF
TRBV19	TRBJ2-7	once	TRBD1	ASSKGTGEGHEQY
TRBV15	TRBJ2-7	NA	NA	ATSRVDGHMDEQY
TRBV12-3/TRBV12-4	TRBJ2-5	NA	NA	ASRMTGWETQY
TRBV5-4	TRBJ2-1	once	NA	ASSTDGRINEQF
TRBV19	TRBJ1-6	NA	NA	ASSSRDANNSPLH
TRBV3-1/TRBV3-2	TRBJ1-1	NA	NA	ASSQGFGATEAF
TRBV4-1	TRBJ1-3	NA	NA	ASSSDLGNTIY
TRBV28	TRBJ1-1	NA	NA	ASSFPRSAGPSTEAF
TRBV6-5	TRBJ2-1	few	NA	ASIRAPLYNEQF
TRBV28	TRBJ1-5	NA	NA	ASSFSGGPNQPQH
TRBV10-3	TRBJ1-5	once	TRBD1	AISVTGDQPQH
TRBV7-2	TRBJ1-1	NA	NA	ASSLEGRVTEAF
TRBV29-1	TRBJ2-5	NA	TRBD1	SVGQGDQETQY
TRBV18	TRBJ1-1	NA	NA	ASSPAWGNTEAF
TRBV19	TRBJ2-2	NA	TRBD1	ASSQGAIPGELF
TRBV7-9	TRBJ1-1	few	NA	ASSLLGGRRNTEAF
TRBV6-5	TRBJ1-5	NA	NA	AHSRTPEDQPQH
TRBV7-8	TRBJ2-1	NA	TRBD2	ASSSAGLAGGMYNEQF
TRBV10-2	TRBJ1-1	NA	NA	ASTRGMNTEAF
TRBV6-1	TRBJ2-2	NA	NA	ASTEVNTGELF
TRBV2	TRBJ2-5	many	NA	ASSVMAETQETQY
TRBV12-3/TRBV12-4	TRBJ1-1	few	NA	ASSFGSGAF
TRBV30	TRBJ1-5	NA	NA	AWSNGGEVQPQH
TRBV5-4	TRBJ2-1	NA	TRBD2	ASSLELAGGYEQF
TRBV18	TRBJ2-2	NA	TRBD2	ASSPRTSGTTGELF
TRBV7-8	TRBJ2-1	NA	TRBD2	ASSPKGLAGPEQF
TRBV13	TRBJ2-5	NA	NA	ASSLQGLGTQY
TRBV7-3	TRBJ2-2	NA	NA	ASRLNANTGELF
TRBV18	TRBJ2-1	once	TRBD1	ASSPQGQENEQF
TRBV18	TRBJ1-1	NA	NA	ASSPQDGEAF
TRBV6-5	TRBJ1-2	NA	TRBD1	ASSRQGARGYT
TRBV4-1	TRBJ2-1	NA	NA	ASSQDQAWLEKF
TRBV7-2	TRBJ2-7	NA	NA	ASSYLGRDGLYEQY
TRBV7-9	TRBJ1-2	NA	TRBD1	ASSSGQGKGGGYT
TRBV7-2	TRBJ2-1	NA	NA	ASSITSQDYNEQF
TRBV2	TRBJ2-1	many	NA	ASRQEFINEQF
TRBV10-3	TRBJ2-5	NA	NA	AISGRDQETQY
TRBV5-3	TRBJ2-1	NA	NA	ARSLEGHIIQIYNEQF
TRBV7-8	TRBJ1-2	NA	NA	ASSPPIRWGYT
TRBV5-1	TRBJ2-2	NA	NA	ASSLVPGRVTGELF
TRBV24-1	TRBJ2-1	NA	NA	ATSDYRRTYNEQF
TRBV11-1	TRBJ2-5	NA	NA	ASSPTARVGRETQY
TRBV3-1/TRBV3-2	TRBJ2-3	NA	TRBD2	ASSQDTSGRTRSDTQY
TRBV11-2	TRBJ2-2	NA	NA	ASSFRGVADNTGELF
TRBV5-1	TRBJ2-2	NA	NA	ASSARDNPLTGELF
TRBV9	TRBJ2-7	few	NA	ASSVVQGYEQY
TRBV5-1	TRBJ2-3	NA	NA	ASSLGPGSDTQY
TRBV5-5	TRBJ2-7	NA	TRBD2	ASSFELAGSEQY
TRBV5-1	TRBJ1-1	few	NA	ASSLAPTTGNEAF
TRBV4-1	TRBJ1-4	NA	TRBD1	ASSQTGGLATNEKLF
TRBV3-1/TRBV3-2	TRBJ2-5	NA	TRBD2	ASSPAGTSSETQY
TRBV2	TRBJ2-7	many	TRBD2	ASSKGLAGAGYEQY